These 29 T cell receptor beta chains share one sample of origin, sequenced in a study of identifying expanded T cells in peripheral blood. Sequenced by immunoSEQ multiplex PCR; TCRdb stores in-frame clones only, minus some. The sample lists 100,000 to 150,000 clones, around nine tenths occurring once. The specimen was blood. Receptors were obtained from a person aged 18 to 70 in good health.

The chain is built from TRBV28 and TRBJ1-5; maybe TRBD1 (6 bases). CDR1 and CDR2 (germline): MDHEN, SYDVKM. The CDR3 extends over 17 amino acids. V was clipped by 6 bases and J by 6 bases, with 24 bases between them. As DNA, the CDR3 is TGTGCCAGCAGCTATATTACAGGGTGGGGAATGGGTCAGCCCCAGCATTTT. Amino acids: CASSYITGWGMGQPQHF.

This sequence joins TRBV7-2 and TRBJ1-1; D not certain. Germline CDR1 and CDR2: SGHTA and FQGNSA. The CDR3 is made up of 13 amino acids. The V end lost 7 bases, the J end lost 8 bases, and 17 bases lay between the germline ends. For the CDR3, the DNA is TGTGCCAGCACCATCCGACGGGATGTGGAAGCTTTCTTT. Amino acid sequence: CASTIRRDVEAFF.

This clone is a singleton in its sample. The CDR3 sequence is CASSSNRDRVFF. DNA of the CDR3: TGTGCCAGCAGTTCCAACCGGGACAGGGTATTCTTC. The V call is TRBV7-3, the J call TRBJ2-1, with 9 bases identical to TRBD1. V was clipped by 6 bases and J by 16 bases; unmatched bases: 10. CDR1 SGHTA and CDR2 FQGTGA come from the germline V gene. The CDR3 is made up of 12 amino acids.

The CDR3 here is CASTPIPGKGNTEAFF. For the CDR3, the DNA is TGTGCCAGCACCCCGATTCCGGGGAAGGGGAACACTGAAGCTTTCTTT. This chain uses TRBV5-5 with TRBJ1-1, with D unclear. The V gene lost 6 bases and the J gene lost 1 base, with 19 bases spanning the gap. CDR1 and CDR2 from the germline V gene are SGHKS and YYEKEE (reference sequence). CDR3 length: 16 amino acids. Combining the CDR3 with reference TRBV5-5 and TRBJ1-1 gives the whole variable domain DAGVTQSPTHLIKTRGQQVTLRCSPISGHKSVSWYQQVLGQGPQFIFQYYEKEERGRGNFPDRFSARQFPNYSSELNVNALLLGDSALYLCASTPIPGKGNTEAFFGQGTRLTVV.

The chain joins TRBV10-3 to TRBJ1-5, with a tentative D call TRBD1 (5 bases). The CDR3 extends over 17 amino acids. Per germline, CDR1 ENHRY and CDR2 SYGVKD. V lost 10 bases, J lost 0 bases, and 22 bases lay in between. The CDR3 sequence: CATAPRSDSTSNQPQHF. CDR3 nucleotide sequence: TGTGCCACCGCCCCACGTTCAGACAGCACTAGCAATCAGCCCCAGCATTTT.

This chain links TRBV30 with TRBJ1-2; possibly TRBD1 for D (5 bases). From germline, CDR1 is GTSNPN and CDR2 SVGIG (reference sequence). The V gene lost 4 bases and the J gene lost 12 bases, with 18 bases spanning the gap. There are 12 residues in the CDR3. The CDR3 protein is CAWTLPGRPNTF. DNA for the CDR3: TGTGCCTGGACACTACCGGGACGGCCAAACACCTTC.

The gene calls are TRBV5-1 and TRBJ2-7; TRBD2 is a possible D gene (6 bases). CDR1 is SGHRS and CDR2 is YFSETQ in the germline V gene. CDR3 length: 19 residues. Trimming stripped 3 bases from V and 2 bases from J, with 27 bases between. In nucleotides, the CDR3 is TGCGCCAGCAGCTCACCACTCCACCTCCGACTAGTCCCCCCCTACGAGCAGTACTTC. This gives the protein CASSSPLHLRLVPPYEQYF.

The chain joins TRBV7-2 to TRBJ2-1; 7 bases fit TRBD2. Trimming cost V 7 bases and J 0 bases; bases outside gene matches: 9. Germline V gene sequence: CDR1 SGHTA, CDR2 FQGNSA. This CDR3 comprises 16 residues. The CDR3 here is CASTPRGGGSYNEQFF. The CDR3 DNA sequence: TGTGCCAGCACCCCGAGGGGCGGGGGCTCCTACAATGAGCAGTTCTTC.

V is TRBV9 and J is TRBJ2-6; D unclear. CDR1 SGDLS and CDR2 YYNGEE come from the germline V gene. There are 15 residues in the CDR3. Trimming cost V 3 bases and J 1 base, with 8 bases left between them. The CDR3 nucleotides read TGTGCCAGCAGCGCCCAGTTATCTGGGGCCAACGTCCTGACTTTC. Protein: CASSAQLSGANVLTF.

The CDR3 DNA reads as TGTGCCAGCAGCTTACAAACTAGCGACATCTACAATGAGCAGTTCTTC. Translated: CASSLQTSDIYNEQFF. The chain joins TRBV11-2 to TRBJ2-1; 7 nucleotides match TRBD2. The CDR3 is 16 residues long. Per the germline V gene, CDR1 is SGHAT and CDR2 is FQNNGV. J lost 3 bases, V lost 2 bases, and 7 bases had no gene match.

The gene calls are TRBV2 and TRBJ1-4; TRBD1 is a possible D gene (5 bases). V was pared by 7 bases and J by 5 bases, with 14 bases between. Germline lookup yields CDR1 SNHLY and CDR2 FYNNEI. The CDR3 contains 14 residues. The CDR3 nucleotides read TGTGCCAGCAACGAGGGGAGTGAAAATGAAAAACTGTTTTTT. It codes for CASNEGSENEKLFF.

The chain recombines TRBV4-2 with TRBJ2-3, with 9 nucleotides matching TRBD2. Trimming removed 1 base from V and 0 bases from J; junction bases left unmatched: 11. This CDR3 comprises 19 residues. Germline assignment: CDR1 LGHNA and CDR2 YNFKEQ. The CDR3 sequence: CASSQVGLISGSSTDTQYF. The CDR3 DNA follows: TGTGCCAGCAGCCAAGTTGGCCTTATTAGCGGGAGTAGCACAGATACGCAGTATTTT.

With respect to this clone: One junction end does not reproduce the germline sequence, and a read error may be involved. CDR3 nucleotides: TGTGCCAGCAGCATTACCGGGATCGTGATCTTC. Amino acid sequence: CASSITGIVIF. This sequence joins TRBV7-3 and TRBJ2-1, with D perhaps matching TRBD2 (5 bases). Looked up from germline, CDR1 is SGHTA and CDR2 is FQGTGA. CDR3 length: 11 amino acids.

The chain has TRBV6-5 and TRBJ2-1; TRBD2 is a possible D gene (6 bases). V gave up 6 bases and J gave up 2 bases, with 14 bases separating them. There are 15 residues in the CDR3. The germline V gene has CDR1 MNHEY and CDR2 SVGAGI. The CDR3 protein is CASSRDLQPYNEQFF. Here the CDR3 DNA reads TGTGCCAGCAGCCGGGACTTACAACCCTACAATGAGCAGTTCTTC.

This chain uses TRBV19 with TRBJ1-3; TRBD1 matches at 7 bases. This CDR3 region has 16 residues. Germline CDR1 is LNHDA and CDR2 is SQIVND (reference sequence). The trim removed 5 bases at V and 8 bases at J, leaving 15 bases unmatched. The CDR3 coding sequence is TGTGCCAGTAGTCTACAGGACCCCGGGACAGTGGACACCATATATTTT. It yields the protein CASSLQDPGTVDTIYF.

The V gene is TRBV7-2, the J gene TRBJ2-3; 8 bases align to TRBD1. Germline-derived CDR1 and CDR2 are SGHTA and FQGNSA. The CDR3 extends over 15 amino acids. Germline trimming cut 4 bases from V and 2 bases from J; bases unmatched to any gene: 5. CDR3: CASSSRDRNTDTQYF. The CDR3 nucleotides are TGTGCCAGCAGCTCCCGGGACAGGAACACAGATACGCAGTATTTT.

This clone was counted between two and nine times. The J gene is TRBJ2-1, the V gene TRBV19; a possible D gene is TRBD1 (6 bases). Germline V gene lookup returns CDR1 LNHDA and CDR2 SQIVND (reference sequence). V lost 5 bases, J lost 4 bases, and 9 bases lay in between. The CDR3 length is 13 residues. The CDR3 DNA follows: TGTGCCAGTAGTTTCGGACAGTACAATGAGCAGTTCTTC. Encoded protein: CASSFGQYNEQFF.

V usage is TRBV29-1 and J usage is TRBJ2-3, with TRBD2 matching 7 bases. The V and J ends lost 7 bases and 2 bases, in that order; junction bases with no gene match: 3. CDR3 length: 12 residues. Germline CDR1 SQVTM, CDR2 ANQGSEA. The CDR3 region has the DNA TGCAGCGGGGGGGGGAACACAGATACGCAGTATTTT. It codes for CSGGGNTDTQYF.

The gene calls are TRBV11-1 and TRBJ2-1; D possibly corresponds to TRBD2 (6 bases). V was shortened by 1 base and J by 6 bases, with 22 bases between the two germline ends. The CDR3 has 18 residues. In germline, CDR1 is SGHAT, CDR2 FQDESV (reference sequence). The CDR3 nucleotides read TGTGCCAGCAGCTTAGTAGTCGGAGCGGGCGATGGCTTCAATGAGCAGTTCTTC. Translating gives CASSLVVGAGDGFNEQFF.

The V gene is TRBV19, the J gene TRBJ1-5; D is possibly TRBD1 (5 bases). This CDR3 is 16 amino acids long. The germline V and J ends were trimmed by 9 bases and 5 bases, with 23 bases remaining between them. CDR1 is LNHDA, CDR2 SQIVND, per germline (reference sequence). DNA for the CDR3: TGTGCCAGCGCCTACGGGGTCCAGGGCCAGGATCAGCCCCAGCATTTT. Protein sequence: CASAYGVQGQDQPQHF.

The chain links TRBV27 to TRBJ1-2; TRBD1 agrees at 10 bases. CDR1 MNHEY and CDR2 SMNVEV come from the germline V gene (reference sequence). The CDR3 has 17 amino acids. Trimming at V came to 3 bases and at J to 3 bases, leaving 10 bases not matched to a gene. This chain's CDR3 is CASSFSPRTGGDYGYTF. The CDR3 coding sequence is TGTGCCAGCAGTTTCTCTCCAAGGACAGGGGGAGACTATGGCTACACCTTC.

The V gene is TRBV6-1, the J gene TRBJ2-3; D unresolved. V lost 3 bases and J lost 0, with 16 bases in between. There are 17 residues in the CDR3. Germline V CDR1 and CDR2: MNHNS, SASEGT. CDR3 bases: TGTGCCAGCAGTGAGACCGACCGACCATTAAGCACAGATACGCAGTATTTT. Residues: CASSETDRPLSTDTQYF.

In its sample, this clone was seen once. This chain links TRBV9 with TRBJ2-7; D might be TRBD2 (6 bases). Germline CDR1 reads SGDLS; CDR2 reads YYNGEE. The CDR3 has 14 amino acids. Trimming left V 7 bases short and J 1 base short, with 15 bases between. The CDR3 region has the DNA TGTGCCAGCTCTAGGGCTAGCGAATCCTACGAGCAGTACTTC. Translating gives CASSRASESYEQYF.

The V call is TRBV10-3, the J call TRBJ1-1; D call uncertain. The CDR3 contains 14 residues. Trimming stripped 4 bases from V and 1 base from J, with 10 bases between. Germline loops: CDR1 ENHRY, CDR2 SYGVKD. CDR3 in amino acids: CAISGDGRNTEAFF. For the CDR3, the DNA is TGTGCCATCAGTGGCGATGGTCGGAACACTGAAGCTTTCTTT.

The chain links TRBV10-3 to TRBJ2-3, with 11 bases lining up with TRBD2. Per germline, CDR1 ENHRY and CDR2 SYGVKD. The CDR3 is 13 amino acids. After removal of 11 bases from V and 1 base from J, the junction contained 2 bases not matched to a gene. The CDR3 region has the DNA TGTGCCGTACTAGCGGGGGGCACAGATACGCAGTATTTT. It codes for CAVLAGGTDTQYF.

The V and J genes are TRBV19 and TRBJ2-7; a weak D match, TRBD2 (5 bases). CDR1 is LNHDA and CDR2 is SQIVND in the germline V gene (reference sequence). The CDR3 contains 16 residues. Trimming removed 0 bases at V and 0 bases at J, with 12 bases between. CDR3 in DNA: TGTGCCAGTAGTATAGATCCGGGAACACCCTCCTACGAGCAGTACTTC. This translates into CASSIDPGTPSYEQYF.

V is TRBV6-5 and J is TRBJ2-7; 8 positions match TRBD2. V lost 4 bases and J lost 6; bases outside the gene matches: 14. From germline, CDR1 is MNHEY and CDR2 SVGAGI. The CDR3 is 16 residues long. CDR3 loop: CASSLVRVAGRSEQYF. CDR3 in DNA: TGTGCCAGCAGTTTAGTTAGGGTAGCGGGGAGAAGCGAGCAGTACTTC.

The rearrangement joins TRBV6-4 to TRBJ1-2; TRBD1 might be the D (5 bases). V was cut by 7 bases and J by 7 bases, with 19 bases left in between. CDR3 size: 14 residues. From germline, CDR1 is MRHNA and CDR2 SNTAGT. This chain's CDR3 is CASMETGGVGGYTF. The CDR3 region has the DNA TGTGCCAGCATGGAGACCGGGGGAGTAGGTGGCTACACCTTC.

This chain connects TRBV4-1 to TRBJ1-6, with TRBD1 matching 7 bases. The CDR3 has 16 residues. The ends lost 1 base at V and 9 bases at J; junction bases unmatched: 9. Per the germline V gene, CDR1 is MGHRA and CDR2 is YSYEKL. The CDR3 loop reads CASSQVPGQNSSPLHF. CDR3 DNA sequence: TGCGCCAGCAGCCAAGTACCGGGACAGAACTCTTCACCCCTCCACTTT.